These T cell receptor beta chains were read from a single sample in a study of T-cell memory formation after mild COVID-19. TCRdb reprocessed the 5' RACE reads with MiXCR, giving one entry per CDR3 protein. The data show some 490,000 distinct CDR3 sequences, 18% seen once. The sample was PBMCs or a T cell subset sorted from them (not recorded which). Receptor source: an adult woman who had mild COVID-19 (a few samples of this study predate the infection). Cell type and time point are not known. Each CDR3 is given with its conserved first and last residue. The D gene is left open where the match is weak. Size is stated for part of the rows, as once, few or many counts, or as a class when the clone is expanded.

size | D | J | V | DNA | CDR3
many | TRBD1 | TRBJ2-5 | TRBV20-1 | TGCAGTGCTAGAGATCCGGGACAGGGAGGGGAGACCCAGTACTTC | CSARDPGQGGETQYF
. | TRBD2 | TRBJ2-7 | TRBV4-2 | TGTGCCAGCAGCCTCGAAGGGGTAGCGGGGGGGATCTACGAGCAGTACTTC | CASSLEGVAGGIYEQYF
. | TRBD1 | TRBJ2-5 | TRBV12-3/TRBV12-4 | TGTGCCAGCAGGGCGGGACAGGGGGTTGTAGAGACCCAGTACTTC | CASRAGQGVVETQYF
. | . | TRBJ2-4 | TRBV20-1 | TGCAGTGCTAGGCGGCCTGGGGGGGGCACAGGGGTAGGAAACATTCAGTACTTC | CSARRPGGGTGVGNIQYF
few | . | TRBJ1-1 | TRBV5-1 | TGCGCCAGCAGCTTGGGGGGTACGGGGCCCACTGAAGCTTTCTTT | CASSLGGTGPTEAFF
few | TRBD1 | TRBJ1-2 | TRBV6-6 | TGTGCCAGCAGTTCGGACAGGGCATATGGCTACACCTTC | CASSSDRAYGYTF
. | TRBD1 | TRBJ2-1 | TRBV25-1 | TGTGCCAGCAGTGATCATTCGGACAGGGGAAATGAGCAGTTCTTC | CASSDHSDRGNEQFF
many | . | TRBJ2-7 | TRBV4-3 | TGCGCCAGCAGCCAAGCGGTGATAGGTTCCTACGAGCAGTACTTC | CASSQAVIGSYEQYF
. | TRBD2 | TRBJ2-1 | TRBV7-2 | TGTGCCAGCAGCTTAGCGAGTAGCGGGGGGTACAATGAGCAGTTCTTC | CASSLASSGGYNEQFF
. | . | TRBJ2-7 | TRBV2 | TGTGCCAGCCTTGTACGACGGGGCGAGCAGTACTTC | CASLVRRGEQYF
. | TRBD2 | TRBJ2-1 | TRBV7-6 | TGTGCCAGCAGCTTAGAGCGGGGGGGGCCCTACAATGAGCAGTTCTTC | CASSLERGGPYNEQFF